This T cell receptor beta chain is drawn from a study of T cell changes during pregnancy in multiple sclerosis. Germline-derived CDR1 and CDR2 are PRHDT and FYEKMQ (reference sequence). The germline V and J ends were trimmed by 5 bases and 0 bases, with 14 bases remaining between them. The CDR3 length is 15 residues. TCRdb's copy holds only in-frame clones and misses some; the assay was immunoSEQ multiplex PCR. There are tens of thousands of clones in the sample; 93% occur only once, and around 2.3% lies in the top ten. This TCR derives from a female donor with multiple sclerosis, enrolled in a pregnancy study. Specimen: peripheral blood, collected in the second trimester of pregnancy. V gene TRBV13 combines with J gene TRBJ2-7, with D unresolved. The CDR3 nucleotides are TGTGCCAGCAGCCCTTCGGGTCCCGACTCCTACGAGCAGTACTTC. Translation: CASSPSGPDSYEQYF.